These T cell receptor beta chains were read from a single sample in a study of CD8+ T cells in alopecia areata. Clones were read by immunoSEQ multiplex PCR, and TCRdb kept only the in-frame ones, dropping some. The table shows about 100,000 clones, with 65% to 85% occurring only once. Sequences were derived from CD8+ T cells sorted from blood, sampled at week 24, from a patient treated with tofacitinib. These receptors were obtained from a human donor with alopecia areata. The CDR3 runs from the conserved cysteine through the conserved F or W. D genes are given only for firm matches. Rows may omit the clone size; those that give it use once, few, many or a size class.

j_gene | d_gene | v_gene | abundance | CDR3nt | CDR3aa
TRBJ2-5 | TRBD1 | TRBV28 | once | TGTGCCAGCAGTTTAACAGGGGGCAAAGAGACCCAGTACTTC | CASSLTGGKETQYF
TRBJ2-5 | - | TRBV7-8 | - | TGTGCCAGCAGCTTTCAGGGTGGGGAAGAGACCCAGTACTTC | CASSFQGGEETQYF
TRBJ1-2 | - | TRBV5-1 | - | TGCGCCAGCAGCTTAGACAGCAACTATGGCTACACCTTC | CASSLDSNYGYTF
TRBJ2-7 | - | TRBV4-1 | - | TGCGCCAGCAGCCAAGAAAAGGGCAGGAGCCACGAGCAGTACTTC | CASSQEKGRSHEQYF
TRBJ2-1 | TRBD1 | TRBV30 | many | TGTGCCTCGGGGACCTCCCTGACAGGGCGCAATGAGCAGTTCTTC | CASGTSLTGRNEQFF
TRBJ2-7 | - | TRBV2 | - | TGTGCCAGCAACCCCCTTCAGGGTAATCAATACGAGCAGTACTTC | CASNPLQGNQYEQYF
TRBJ1-2 | - | TRBV7-2 | - | TGTGCCAGCAGCATGGGACTGCAGGACCCCTCCGGCTACACCTTC | CASSMGLQDPSGYTF
TRBJ2-1 | TRBD1 | TRBV13 | - | TGTGCCAGCAGCCCCGGGACAGCCCAGTTCTTC | CASSPGTAQFF
TRBJ2-5 | TRBD2 | TRBV27 | - | TGTGCCAGCAGTCCCCTGACTAGCGCGGAGACCCAGTACTTC | CASSPLTSAETQYF
TRBJ2-7 | TRBD1 | TRBV15 | - | TGTGCCACCAGCAGACGTCCCTCCGGGACAGGGAAGGAGCAGTACTTC | CATSRRPSGTGKEQYF
TRBJ1-1 | - | TRBV7-9 | - | TGTGCCAGCAGCCTCACGGGGGGCACTGAAGCTTTCTTT | CASSLTGGTEAFF
TRBJ2-2 | TRBD2 | TRBV7-2 | - | TGTGCCAGCAGCCCGGGACTAGCGGGGGAGAACACCGGGGAGCTGTTTTTT | CASSPGLAGENTGELFF
TRBJ2-3 | TRBD2 | TRBV27 | once | TGTGCCAGCAGTTGGGAGCGGGGGGGCCTGGATACGCAGTATTTT | CASSWERGGLDTQYF
TRBJ1-1 | TRBD1 | TRBV4-1 | - | TGCGCCAGCAGCCCCTTCGACAGGGGAGAAACTGAAGCTTTCTTT | CASSPFDRGETEAFF
TRBJ2-1 | TRBD1 | TRBV7-2 | - | TGTGCCAGCAGCTTAAGCCCGGACAGGGGGGCATACAATGAGCAGTTCTTC | CASSLSPDRGAYNEQFF
TRBJ2-7 | - | TRBV19 | - | TGTGCCAGTAGTATGACAGGCTACGAGCAGTACTTC | CASSMTGYEQYF
TRBJ2-1 | - | TRBV15 | - | TGTGCCACCAGCACGACCAGGAGCTCCTACAATGAGCAGTTCTTC | CATSTTRSSYNEQFF